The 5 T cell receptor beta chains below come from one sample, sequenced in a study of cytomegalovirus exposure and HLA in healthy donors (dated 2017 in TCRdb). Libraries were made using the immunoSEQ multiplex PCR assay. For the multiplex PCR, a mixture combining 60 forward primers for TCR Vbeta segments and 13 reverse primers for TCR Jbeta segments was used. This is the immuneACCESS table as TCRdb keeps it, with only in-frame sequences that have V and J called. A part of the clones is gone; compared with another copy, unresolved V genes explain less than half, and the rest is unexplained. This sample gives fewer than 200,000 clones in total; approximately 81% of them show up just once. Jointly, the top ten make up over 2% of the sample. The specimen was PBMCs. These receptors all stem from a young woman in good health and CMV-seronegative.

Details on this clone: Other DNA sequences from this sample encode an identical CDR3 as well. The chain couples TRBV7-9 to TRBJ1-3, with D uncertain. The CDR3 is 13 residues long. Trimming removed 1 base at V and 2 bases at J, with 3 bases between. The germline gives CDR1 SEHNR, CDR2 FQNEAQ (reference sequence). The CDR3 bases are TGTGCCAGCAGCTTAGGCGCTGGAAACACCATATATTTT. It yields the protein CASSLGAGNTIYF.

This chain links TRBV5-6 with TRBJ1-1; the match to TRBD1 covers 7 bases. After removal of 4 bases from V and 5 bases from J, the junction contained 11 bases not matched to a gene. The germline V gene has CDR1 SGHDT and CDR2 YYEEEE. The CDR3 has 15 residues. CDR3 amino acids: CASSERQGWWTEAFF. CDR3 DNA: TGTGCCAGCAGCGAACGACAGGGTTGGTGGACTGAAGCTTTCTTT.

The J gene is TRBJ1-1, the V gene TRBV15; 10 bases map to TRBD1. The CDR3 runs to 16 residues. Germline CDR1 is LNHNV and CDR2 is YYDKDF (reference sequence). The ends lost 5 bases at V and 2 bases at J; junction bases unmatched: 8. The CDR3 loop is CATSLFPTGGNTEAFF. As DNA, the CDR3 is TGTGCCACCAGCCTATTTCCGACAGGGGGCAACACTGAAGCTTTCTTT.

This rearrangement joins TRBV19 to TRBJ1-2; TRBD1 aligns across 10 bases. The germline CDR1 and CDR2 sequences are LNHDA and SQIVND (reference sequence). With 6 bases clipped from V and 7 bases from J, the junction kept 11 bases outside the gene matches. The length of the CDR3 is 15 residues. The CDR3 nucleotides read TGTGCCAGTAGGGGGCTGACGGGACAGGGGTTTGGCTACACCTTC. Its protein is CASRGLTGQGFGYTF.

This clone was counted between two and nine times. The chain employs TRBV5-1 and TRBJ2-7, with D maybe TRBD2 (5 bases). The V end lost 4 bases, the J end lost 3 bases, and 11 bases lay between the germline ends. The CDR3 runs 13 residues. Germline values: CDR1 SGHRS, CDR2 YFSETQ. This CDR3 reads CASSPDGIYEQYF. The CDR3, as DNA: TGCGCCAGCAGCCCAGACGGGATCTACGAGCAGTACTTC. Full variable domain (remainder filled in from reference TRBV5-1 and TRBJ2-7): KAGVTQTPRYLIKTRGQQVTLSCSPISGHRSVSWYQQTPGQGLQFLFEYFSETQRNKGNFPGRFSGRQFSNSRSEMNVSTLELGDSALYLCASSPDGIYEQYFGPGTRLTVT.